A single sample is the source of the 20 T cell receptor beta chains below, sequenced in a study of blood T cell repertoires in COVID-19. Sequencing used immunoSEQ multiplex PCR; TCRdb keeps in-frame clones, though not all of them. The sample consists of a few hundred thousand clones, approximately 86% of them appearing once. Sequenced: peripheral blood. The receptor source for this set is a woman aged 45-65 years who had recovered from COVID-19.

The gene calls are TRBV7-6 and TRBJ1-5; no definite D call. The germline V gene has CDR1 SGHVS and CDR2 FNYEAQ. The V and J ends lost 0 bases and 6 bases respectively, with 9 bases between them. This CDR3 has 14 residues. CDR3 amino acids: CASSLATGSQPQHF. DNA for the CDR3: TGTGCCAGCAGCTTAGCGACGGGGAGTCAGCCCCAGCATTTT.

The rearrangement uses TRBV2 and TRBJ2-7; 12 bases are a match to TRBD2. V lost 4 bases to trimming and J lost 0 bases; unmatched junction nucleotides: 10. This CDR3 is built from 18 residues. The germline V gene encodes CDR1 SNHLY and CDR2 FYNNEI. In nucleotides, the CDR3 is TGTGCCAGCAGTGCGGACCTAGCGGGAGGGTCCGTCTCCTACGAGCAGTACTTC. Protein sequence: CASSADLAGGSVSYEQYF. Together with reference TRBV2 and TRBJ2-7, the CDR3 gives the full variable domain: EPEVTQTPSHQVTQMGQEVILRCVPISNHLYFYWYRQILGQKVEFLVSFYNNEISEKSEIFDDQFSVERPDGSNFTLKIRSTKLEDSAMYFCASSADLAGGSVSYEQYFGPGTRLTVT.

The chain joins TRBV5-4 to TRBJ1-1, with unresolved D. CDR1 SGHNT and CDR2 YYREEE come from the germline V gene (reference sequence). V was clipped by 2 bases and J by 1 base, with 6 bases between them. This CDR3 contains 13 residues. The chain's CDR3 is CASSFNGNTEAFF. The CDR3, as DNA: TGTGCCAGCAGCTTTAACGGGAACACTGAAGCTTTCTTT.

The chain joins TRBV5-6 to TRBJ1-6, with D possibly TRBD1 on 5 matching bases. Germline loops: CDR1 SGHDT, CDR2 YYEEEE. V shed 1 base and J shed 6 bases, with 8 bases lying between them. This CDR3 has 14 residues. CDR3 protein: CASSLRGINSPLHF. Written as DNA, the CDR3 is TGTGCCAGCAGCTTGAGGGGTATTAATTCACCCCTCCACTTT.

This clone was seen only once. The chain couples TRBV24-1 to TRBJ1-1; D unclear. CDR3 length equals 15 residues. The V gene's germline CDR1 is KGHDR and CDR2 SFDVKD. V was pared by 9 bases and J by 5 bases, with 21 bases between. The CDR3 region is CATRIGAAAGTEAFF. The CDR3 DNA reads TGTGCCACCCGCATAGGAGCCGCCGCGGGGACTGAAGCTTTCTTT.

This rearrangement joins TRBV6-5 to TRBJ2-3, with TRBD2 matching over 7 bases. Germline values: CDR1 MNHEY, CDR2 SVGAGI. The ends lost 2 bases at V and 3 bases at J; junction bases unmatched: 2. The CDR3 length is 14 residues. CDR3 loop: CASSYGGRTDTQYF. The CDR3 nucleotides are TGTGCCAGCAGTTACGGCGGGAGAACAGATACGCAGTATTTT.

V usage is TRBV7-2 and J usage is TRBJ2-4, with 9 bases identical to TRBD1. The ends lost 2 bases at V and 8 bases at J; junction bases unmatched: 10. This CDR3 spans 16 amino acids. Germline CDR1 SGHTA, CDR2 FQGNSA. The CDR3 sequence is CASSLTPLDRGDIQYF. CDR3 bases: TGTGCCAGCAGCTTAACGCCCTTAGACAGGGGGGACATTCAGTACTTC.

This clone was counted at least ten times. V usage is TRBV6-4 and J usage is TRBJ1-5; 7 positions match TRBD1. With 8 bases clipped from V and 5 bases from J, the junction kept 6 bases outside the gene matches. Per germline, CDR1 MRHNA and CDR2 SNTAGT. This CDR3 has 13 residues. CDR3 DNA sequence: TGTGCCAGCCCAGACAGGGATTATCAGCCCCAGCATTTT. Protein product: CASPDRDYQPQHF.

V usage is TRBV7-2 and J usage is TRBJ2-5; D may be TRBD2 (6 bases). Germline CDR1 reads SGHTA; CDR2 reads FQGNSA. The CDR3 extends over 13 amino acids. Trimming cost V 4 bases and J 7 bases, with 13 bases left between them. The CDR3 sequence: CASSSLEGTTQYF. CDR3 nucleotide sequence: TGTGCCAGCAGCTCGCTGGAGGGAACGACCCAGTACTTC.

V is TRBV19 and J is TRBJ2-4; possible D gene TRBD2, 6 bases. Trimming took 4 bases from V and 6 from J, leaving 10 bases between them. The CDR3 has 13 residues. Germline lookup yields CDR1 LNHDA and CDR2 SQIVND (reference sequence). The CDR3 nucleotides read TGTGCCAGTAGTACAGGGCGGGGAAACATTCAGTACTTC. Protein: CASSTGRGNIQYF. The variable domain in full, completed from reference TRBV19 and TRBJ2-4, reads DGGITQSPKYLFRKEGQNVTLSCEQNLNHDAMYWYRQDPGQGLRLIYYSQIVNDFQKGDIAEGYSVSREKKESFPLTVTSAQKNPTAFYLCASSTGRGNIQYFGAGTRLSVL.

The chain links TRBV6-5 to TRBJ2-2; D uncertain. The CDR3 spans 13 residues. The V gene lost 7 bases and the J gene lost 2 bases, with 8 bases spanning the gap. The germline CDR1 and CDR2 sequences are MNHEY and SVGAGI. The CDR3 region is CASKLSNTGELFF. The CDR3 region has the DNA TGTGCCAGCAAGCTCTCAAACACCGGGGAGCTGTTTTTT.

CDR3 DNA sequence: TGTGCCAGCAACTTAAATGCAGGGCAGGGTTCACCCCTCCACTTT. Translating gives CASNLNAGQGSPLHF. The V and J genes are TRBV28 and TRBJ1-6; perhaps TRBD1 as D (5 bases). This CDR3 contains 15 residues. The V gene lost 7 bases and the J gene lost 9 bases, with 19 bases spanning the gap. CDR1 and CDR2 (germline): MDHEN, SYDVKM.

This chain joins TRBV14 and TRBJ2-7, with a tentative D call TRBD1 (5 bases). V shed 2 bases and J shed 5 bases, with 16 bases lying between them. The CDR3 covers 15 residues. CDR1 and CDR2 (germline): SGHDN, FVKESK. The DNA for the CDR3 is TGTGCCAGCAGCCAACGCCAGGGAAGTATACACGAGCAGTACTTC. This translates into CASSQRQGSIHEQYF.

The V gene is TRBV19, the J gene TRBJ1-4, with TRBD1 matching 8 bases. CDR1 LNHDA and CDR2 SQIVND come from the germline V gene (reference sequence). The length of the CDR3 is 16 residues. With V trimmed by 5 bases and J by 3 bases, 8 bases remained unmatched. CDR3 in amino acids: CASSANRDRSNEKLFF. The CDR3 DNA follows: TGTGCCAGTAGTGCCAACCGGGACAGGTCTAATGAAAAACTGTTTTTT.

Concerning this clone: This sample includes further DNA sequences coding for the same CDR3. V and J are TRBV28 and TRBJ1-3; no clear D. Trimming removed 4 bases at V and 4 bases at J, with 11 bases between. The CDR3 length is 14 residues. The germline CDR1 and CDR2 sequences are MDHEN and SYDVKM. CDR3 residues: CASSWRGSGNTIYF. The CDR3 DNA follows: TGTGCCAGCAGTTGGCGGGGTTCAGGAAACACCATATATTTT. The variable domain in full, completed from reference TRBV28 and TRBJ1-3, reads DVKVTQSSRYLVKRTGEKVFLECVQDMDHENMFWYRQDPGLGLRLIYFSYDVKMKEKGDIPEGYSVSREKKERFSLILESASTNQTSMYLCASSWRGSGNTIYFGEGSWLTVV.

V usage is TRBV5-5 and J usage is TRBJ1-1; D is possibly TRBD1 (5 bases). CDR3 length equals 17 residues. V was pared by 6 bases and J by 1 base, with 22 bases between. Germline V gene data show CDR1 as SGHKS and CDR2 as YYEKEE (reference sequence). CDR3 in amino acids: CASKLPIQAGRNTEAFF. CDR3 nucleotides: TGTGCCAGCAAGCTCCCGATACAGGCCGGGCGGAACACTGAAGCTTTCTTT.

The chain combines TRBV6-2 or TRBV6-3 with TRBJ2-5; a weak D match, TRBD2 (5 bases). The germline gives CDR1 MNHEY, CDR2 SVGEGT. The ends were cut back, 5 bases at V and 5 bases at J, with 18 bases in the middle. This CDR3 has 15 amino acids. CDR3: CASSKGREGWETQYF. CDR3 nucleotides: TGTGCCAGCAGTAAGGGCCGGGAAGGTTGGGAGACCCAGTACTTC.

This sequence joins TRBV20-1 and TRBJ1-2, with D perhaps matching TRBD1 (6 bases). CDR3 length equals 12 residues. Germline values: CDR1 DFQATT, CDR2 SNEGSKA (reference sequence). The V end lost 3 bases, the J end lost 7 bases, and 12 bases lay between the germline ends. The CDR3 DNA sequence: TGCAGTGCTAGTCACAGGGTACCTGGCTACACCTTC. It yields the protein CSASHRVPGYTF.

This chain joins TRBV28 and TRBJ1-1; D gene ambiguous. Deletions cut 5 bases from V and 1 base from J, with 14 bases between. Germline V gene sequence: CDR1 MDHEN, CDR2 SYDVKM. This CDR3 contains 15 residues. CDR3 in DNA: TGTGCCAGCAGTCCCCCCCCGACGGGGAACACTGAAGCTTTCTTT. Translating gives CASSPPPTGNTEAFF.

CDR3 protein: CASSLGTGGHYGYTF. The CDR3 DNA follows: TGTGCCAGTAGTCTCGGGACAGGGGGACACTATGGCTACACCTTC. The gene calls are TRBV19 and TRBJ1-2; 11 bases are shared with TRBD1. The CDR3 consists of 15 residues. Trimming removed 5 bases from V and 3 bases from J; junction bases left unmatched: 5. Germline lookup yields CDR1 LNHDA and CDR2 SQIVND (reference sequence).